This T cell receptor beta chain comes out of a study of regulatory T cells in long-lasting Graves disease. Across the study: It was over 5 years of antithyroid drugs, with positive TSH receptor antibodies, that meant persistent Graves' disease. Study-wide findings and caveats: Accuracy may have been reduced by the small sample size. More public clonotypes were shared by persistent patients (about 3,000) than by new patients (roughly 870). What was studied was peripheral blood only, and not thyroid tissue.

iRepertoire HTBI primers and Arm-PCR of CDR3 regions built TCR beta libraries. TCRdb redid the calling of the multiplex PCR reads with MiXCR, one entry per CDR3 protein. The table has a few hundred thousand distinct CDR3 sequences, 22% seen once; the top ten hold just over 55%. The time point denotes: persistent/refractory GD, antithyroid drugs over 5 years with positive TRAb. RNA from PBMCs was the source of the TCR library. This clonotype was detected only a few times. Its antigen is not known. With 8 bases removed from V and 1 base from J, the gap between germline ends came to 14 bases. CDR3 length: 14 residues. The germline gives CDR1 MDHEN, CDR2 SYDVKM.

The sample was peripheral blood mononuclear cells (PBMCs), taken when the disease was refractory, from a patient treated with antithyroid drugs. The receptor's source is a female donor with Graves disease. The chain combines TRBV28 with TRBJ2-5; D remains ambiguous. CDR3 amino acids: CASGKGFSQETQYF. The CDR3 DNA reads TGTGCCAGCGGCAAGGGATTCTCCCAAGAGACCCAGTACTTC.